This TCR beta chain originates from a study of shared clonotypes between healthy human individuals. Study results and limitations: Estimated richness values were generally larger in naive subsets than in memory subsets.

Every subset's genomic DNA went evenly onto several immunoSEQ plates. Here immunoSEQ multiplex PCR was the method, and the copy in TCRdb shows in-frame clones only, minus some. The sample has over a million clones; approximately 96% are singletons. V shed 0 bases and J shed 9 bases, with 15 bases lying between them. This CDR3 has 14 residues. Germline CDR1 and CDR2: MNHEY and SMNVEV (reference sequence). A remark on this clone: Its antigen is still unknown.

The chain employs TRBV27 and TRBJ2-7; a weak D match, TRBD2 (6 bases). The sequencing input was naive CD4+ T cells sorted from blood. Subset meaning: CD45RA+ positively selected. This TCR came from a man aged 25 to 40 in good health. The CDR3 here is CASSLSGGAGPQYF. The CDR3 bases are TGTGCCAGCAGTTTATCCGGGGGTGCGGGTCCGCAGTACTTC.